This is a list of T cell receptor beta chains from one sample in a study of response to subunit inactivated influenza vaccine. One entry per CDR3 protein, called by TCRdb with MiXCR from the RT-PCR reads. The sample contains roughly 760,000 distinct CDR3 sequences, about 20% of which appear only once. The sample was PBMCs from blood, taken roughly 5 days after vaccination. These receptors were obtained from a man aged 50 to 59 who received an inactivated influenza vaccine. The conserved cysteine and the conserved F or W are not part of the CDR3 here. Each record gives: V gene, clone size, CDR3 protein. Clone sizes are given selectively: once, few, many, or a class where the clone is expanded.

TRBV20-1 many SATPAASYEQY
TRBV20-1 . SASGIPISYEQY
TRBV7-2 . ASSLARLKGGSQY
TRBV15 . ATSRGGTGIEYQPQH
TRBV5-1 few ASSLATDFTDTQY
TRBV7-2 . ASSSRLAGGLHDEQF
TRBV12-3/TRBV12-4 few ASSHSGGPYEQY
TRBV28 few ASRARGNNSPLH
TRBV11-2 . ASSSGGPQY
TRBV7-2 . ASSLDRASNQPQH
TRBV12-3/TRBV12-4 many ASSLERGNEQF
TRBV11-2 once ASSPKGASSYNEQF
TRBV28 once ASSDGREGADTQY
TRBV6-2/TRBV6-3 . ASRRDRNQPQH
TRBV4-2 once ASSQREGSYEQY
TRBV6-1 . ASSEAWGIGNEQF
TRBV29-1 . SVKTGGNDQPQH
TRBV29-1 . SVGTGRYNEQF
TRBV6-2/TRBV6-3 once ASSSQGRNEQY
TRBV6-5 . ASSYSDAGRSYEQY
TRBV12-3/TRBV12-4 . ASSTGTSVSYNEQF
TRBV5-4 many ASSLAGGPSNEQF
TRBV29-1 . SVDHGGVTDTQY
TRBV7-9 . ASSPGIGLDNEQF
TRBV6-5 . ASSYDSGANVLT
TRBV5-1 . ASSMSSTDTQY
TRBV27 many ASSRSGSIYNEQF
TRBV7-9 . ASSPTLARASDTQY
TRBV29-1 . SVGPSGAYEQY
TRBV20-1 few SASRKNYYEQY
TRBV20-1 . SAKRGSGVNEQF
TRBV7-2 . ASRGWGTGELF
TRBV28 . ASNLPGPSYEQY
TRBV12-3/TRBV12-4 . ASSLAGGPGTGELF
TRBV12-3/TRBV12-4 few ASRRLVGEQY
TRBV6-4 many ASSDSGGSGTDTQY
TRBV7-2 . ASSLAGGAPWEQY
TRBV6-1 . ASSRGPLSGNTIF
TRBV10-1 few ASSGSTVETQY
TRBV9 few ASSVATSTAGNTIY
TRBV18 . ASSPHTLETQY
TRBV29-1 few SVPSGSRETQY
TRBV25-1 . ASSEPAGGPYNEQF
TRBV11-2 many ASSLGTPNTEAF
TRBV20-1 few SARAGASGSRAGELF
TRBV20-1 few SANQGANQPQH
TRBV5-1 . ASSSGQGDEQF
TRBV29-1 many SVEGRITDTQY